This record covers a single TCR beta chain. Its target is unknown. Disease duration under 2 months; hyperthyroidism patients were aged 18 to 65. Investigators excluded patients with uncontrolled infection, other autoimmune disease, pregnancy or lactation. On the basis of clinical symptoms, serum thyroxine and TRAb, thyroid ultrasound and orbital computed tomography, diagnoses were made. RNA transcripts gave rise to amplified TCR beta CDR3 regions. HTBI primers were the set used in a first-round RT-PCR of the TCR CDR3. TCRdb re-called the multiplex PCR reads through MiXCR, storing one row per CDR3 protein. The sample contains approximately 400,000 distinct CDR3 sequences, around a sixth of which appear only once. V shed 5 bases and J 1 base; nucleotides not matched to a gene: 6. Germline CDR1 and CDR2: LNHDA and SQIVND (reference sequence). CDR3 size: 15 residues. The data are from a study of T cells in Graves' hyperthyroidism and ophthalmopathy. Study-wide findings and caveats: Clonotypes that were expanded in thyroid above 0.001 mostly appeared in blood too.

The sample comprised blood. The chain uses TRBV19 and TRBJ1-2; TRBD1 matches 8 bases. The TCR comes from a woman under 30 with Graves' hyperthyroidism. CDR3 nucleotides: TGTGCCAGTAGTGGAGGACAGGGTAATAACTATGGCTACACCTTC. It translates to CASSGGQGNNYGYTF.